This TCR beta chain is from a study of blood T cell repertoires in COVID-19. Authors' data handling: Estimates of nucleated cell counts were drawn from the amplification of reference gene primers. Some clones are missing from TCRdb's copy, which holds only in-frame ones; the method was immunoSEQ multiplex PCR. For V, J and clone size, that table is used; D and trimming come from the DNA. The data show 56,000 or so clones, about 87% seen once. The CDR3 extends over 16 amino acids. The trim removed 0 bases at V and 3 bases at J, leaving 7 bases unmatched. CDR1 PRHDT and CDR2 FYEKMQ come from the germline V gene (reference sequence).

The sample comprised peripheral blood. The TCR originated in a man aged 45-65 years with acute or convalescent COVID-19. The chain is built from TRBV13 and TRBJ2-7, with TRBD2 identical over 8 bases. The CDR3 DNA reads TGTGCCAGCAGCTTAGGGATGGCGGGGGGCATCTACGAGCAGTACTTC. Amino acid sequence: CASSLGMAGGIYEQYF. Supplemented by reference TRBV13 and TRBJ2-7, the full variable domain reads AAGVIQSPRHLIKEKRETATLKCYPIPRHDTVYWYQQGPGQDPQFLISFYEKMQSDKGSIPDRFSAQQFSDYHSELNMSSLELGDSALYFCASSLGMAGGIYEQYFGPGTRLTVT.